The 12 T cell receptor beta chains below come from one sample, sequenced in a study of radiotherapy plus CTLA-4 blockade in lung cancer. Clones were read by immunoSEQ multiplex PCR, and TCRdb kept only the in-frame ones, dropping some. The sample gives approximately 94,000 clones, around 83% of which show up once; about 25% is in the top ten. The sequences come from peripheral blood, collected from a patient treated with radiotherapy plus ipilimumab. The receptors originated from a human donor with non-small cell lung cancer that progressed on radiotherapy plus ipilimumab.

The CDR3 is CASSPRQLSNEKLFF. The CDR3, as DNA: TGCGCCAGCAGCCCCCGACAGTTATCTAATGAAAAACTGTTTTTT. This chain links TRBV4-1 with TRBJ1-4; TRBD1 is a possible D gene (5 bases). The CDR3 has 15 amino acids. From germline, CDR1 is MGHRA and CDR2 YSYEKL. The V and J ends lost 4 bases and 3 bases respectively, with 12 bases between them.

The gene calls are TRBV11-1 and TRBJ2-5, with 7 bases identical to TRBD2. V lost 1 base to trimming and J lost 2 bases; unmatched junction nucleotides: 7. CDR1 and CDR2 from the germline V gene are SGHAT and FQDESV (reference sequence). The CDR3 covers 16 residues. CDR3 in amino acids: CASSLDDWGGQETQYF. The CDR3 DNA is TGTGCCAGCAGCTTAGATGACTGGGGGGGACAAGAGACCCAGTACTTC.

The chain combines TRBV6-1 with TRBJ1-1; possibly TRBD1 for D (6 bases). Germline V gene lookup returns CDR1 MNHNS and CDR2 SASEGT. CDR3 length: 14 amino acids. The ends were cut back, 7 bases at V and 1 base at J, with 13 bases in the middle. In DNA form, the CDR3 reads TGTGCCAGCAATTACAGGGTCGCGAACACTGAAGCTTTCTTT. It specifies CASNYRVANTEAFF.

This clone was observed a handful of times. CDR3 DNA sequence: TGTGCCAGCAGCTTATCGGGCTCCTACGAGCAGTACTTC. As protein: CASSLSGSYEQYF. This chain uses TRBV7-6 with TRBJ2-7; D call uncertain. The CDR3 consists of 13 residues. Per germline, CDR1 SGHVS and CDR2 FNYEAQ. V was clipped by 2 bases and J by 0 bases, with 5 bases between them.

The rearrangement links TRBV4-1 to TRBJ2-3; TRBD2 might be the D (6 bases). There are 13 residues in the CDR3. CDR1 and CDR2 from the germline V gene are MGHRA and YSYEKL. Trimming left V 2 bases short and J 6 bases short, with 9 bases between. The CDR3 DNA reads TGCGCCAGCAGCCAACCCCGGGGGGATACGCAGTATTTT. Translating it yields CASSQPRGDTQYF.

V and J are TRBV5-1 and TRBJ2-5, with 10 bases that match TRBD1. The J call is doubtful: the DNA matches TRBJ2-7 better. The CDR3 consists of 14 residues. Germline lookup yields CDR1 SGHRS and CDR2 YFSETQ. CDR3 loop: CASSFGTGVYEQYF. Here the CDR3 DNA reads TGCGCCAGCAGCTTCGGGACAGGGGTGTACGAGCAGTACTTC.

The V gene is TRBV9, the J gene TRBJ2-3; maybe TRBD2 (5 bases). The V and J ends lost 4 bases and 0 bases respectively, with 21 bases between them. Germline values: CDR1 SGDLS, CDR2 YYNGEE. The CDR3 has 18 residues. CDR3 sequence: CASSTPSWVSGSTDTQYF. The CDR3 DNA sequence: TGTGCCAGCAGCACGCCATCATGGGTAAGCGGAAGCACAGATACGCAGTATTTT.

The chain has TRBV4-1 and TRBJ1-5; D gene uncertain. The V end was cut by 2 bases, the J end by 3 bases, with 17 bases between. This CDR3 is built from 17 residues. Per germline, CDR1 MGHRA and CDR2 YSYEKL. CDR3 coding DNA: TGCGCCAGCAGCCAAAATGAGGTGGATAGTAACAATCAGCCCCAGCATTTT. Protein: CASSQNEVDSNNQPQHF.

The chain joins TRBV2 to TRBJ1-1, with D perhaps matching TRBD1 (6 bases). Germline loops: CDR1 SNHLY, CDR2 FYNNEI. This CDR3 is built from 13 residues. V lost 2 bases and J 6 bases, leaving 10 bases between the germline ends. Written as DNA, the CDR3 is TGTGCCAGCAGTGAACAGGGGTTCGCTGAAGCTTTCTTT. Its translation is CASSEQGFAEAFF.

The rearrangement links TRBV28 to TRBJ1-5, with 7 bases lining up with TRBD1. This CDR3 contains 14 residues. Germline CDR1 MDHEN, CDR2 SYDVKM. The ends lost 8 bases at V and 3 bases at J; junction bases unmatched: 7. In nucleotides, the CDR3 is TGTGCCAGCCTGACAGGGTTAGACAATCAGCCCCAGCATTTT. It is translated as CASLTGLDNQPQHF.

The gene calls are TRBV7-3 and TRBJ2-5; 8 bases fit TRBD1. Germline CDR1 reads SGHTA; CDR2 reads FQGTGA. With 2 bases clipped from V and 5 bases from J, the junction kept 10 bases outside the gene matches. This CDR3 spans 16 amino acids. The CDR3 is CASSLSADRVGETQYF. The CDR3 DNA follows: TGTGCCAGCAGCTTATCTGCGGACAGGGTTGGGGAGACCCAGTACTTC.

The J gene is TRBJ2-7, the V gene TRBV7-8; 7 positions agree with TRBD2. Germline trimming cut 8 bases from V and 2 bases from J; bases unmatched to any gene: 18. Germline V lookup: CDR1 SGHVS, CDR2 FQNEAQ. The CDR3 is made up of 17 amino acids. CDR3 nucleotide sequence: TGTGCCAGCTCCGGGAGGACGTATCCAACGGCGGCCTACGAGCAGTACTTC. Encoded protein: CASSGRTYPTAAYEQYF. Full variable domain (remainder filled in from reference TRBV7-8 and TRBJ2-7): GAGVSQSPRYKVAKRGQDVALRCDPISGHVSLFWYQQALGQGPEFLTYFQNEAQLDKSGLPSDRFFAERPEGSVSTLKIQRTQQEDSAVYLCASSGRTYPTAAYEQYFGPGTRLTVT.